Below, 16 T cell receptor delta chains from the same sample are listed, as sequenced in a study of delta chains in infants with herpesvirus infections. Reverse transcription of PBMC RNA used primers specific for the gamma and delta chains. TCRdb re-called clones from the RT-PCR reads via CATT. The table records some 3,400 delta-chain clones, around a third of them present only once. Sequencing used peripheral blood, obtained at time point 3 of longitudinal follow-up. These receptor sequences come from a human donor who was a Ugandan infant, either HIV-exposed or HIV-unexposed (not recorded which).

Comment on this clone: A much more abundant neighbour one base away suggests this may be a read error. This same CDR3 is encoded by further DNA sequences in the sample. The chain carries TRDV1 and TRDJ1; D gene ambiguous. The CDR3 length is 15 residues. The germline CDR1 and CDR2 sequences are TSWWSYY and QGS. Deletions cut 3 bases from V and 2 bases from J, with 13 bases between. CDR3 DNA sequence: TGTGCTCTTGGGGATCTGAGAAGCCAAACCGATAAACTCATCTTT. Its protein product is CALGDLRSQTDKLIF.

This clone was detected a few times. The rearrangement joins TRDV2 to TRDJ3; 10 bases fit TRDD3. Germline lookup yields CDR1 GEAIGNYY and CDR2 EKD. Trimming cost V 2 bases and J 0 bases; bases outside gene matches: 6. This CDR3 has 19 amino acids. The DNA for the CDR3 is TGTGCCTGTGACAAACTACTGGGGGATGGCTCCTGGGACACCCGACAGATGTTTTTC. It yields the protein CACDKLLGDGSWDTRQMFF.

This clone is medium-sized within its sample. The chain recombines TRDV1 with TRDJ2; 9 nucleotides line up with TRDD3. The CDR3 is 27 amino acids. Germline CDR1 reads TSWWSYY; CDR2 reads QGS. The ends lost 2 bases at V and 0 bases at J; junction bases unmatched: 34. The CDR3 nucleotides read TGTGCTCTTGGGGAAATACCATATAAATACCCTACTGAACTGTACTGGGGGAGGGAACCTTTGACAGCACAACTCTTCTTT. Translation gives CALGEIPYKYPTELYWGREPLTAQLFF.

This clone has just a few counts. This sequence may be a read error, since a much larger clone differs from it by one base. Other nucleotide sequences from this sample produce the same CDR3. This rearrangement joins TRDV2 to TRDJ3; TRDD3 matches 9 bases. The CDR3 spans 19 residues. V gave up 0 bases and J gave up 0 bases; unmatched junction bases: 5. CDR1 GEAIGNYY and CDR2 EKD come from the germline V gene. The DNA of the CDR3 is TGTGCCTGTGACACCGTACTGGGGGAGAGCTCCTGGGACACCCGACAGATGTTTTTC. Protein product: CACDTVLGESSWDTRQMFF.

By sample share, this clone is large. This same CDR3 is encoded by further DNA sequences in the sample. The chain has TRDV1 and TRDJ1; TRDD3 aligns across 12 bases. The CDR3 sequence is 26 residues long. The ends lost 2 bases at V and 10 bases at J; junction bases unmatched: 41. Germline values: CDR1 TSWWSYY, CDR2 QGS. The CDR3 bases are TGTGCTCTTGGGGAATTAAATCTTCCTAAACCCCCTTACTGGGGGATACCAACTCTTACCGCCCCGGGACTCATCTTT. Protein product: CALGELNLPKPPYWGIPTLTAPGLIF.

In its sample, this clone was seen once. This may arise from a read error, as a much more abundant clone is one base away. Other DNA sequences in the same sample also yield this CDR3. The J gene is TRDJ1, the V gene TRDV2, with a weak D call TRDD3 (6 bases). Trimming cost V 0 bases and J 0 bases, with 13 bases left between them. Germline assignment: CDR1 GEAIGNYY and CDR2 EKD. The CDR3 loop spans 16 amino acids. As DNA, the CDR3 is TGTGCCTGTGACACCGTGGAGGTGGGGGACACCGATAAACTCATCTTT. Residues: CACDTVEVGDTDKLIF.

This clone was seen more than once but under ten times. The J gene is TRDJ1, the V gene TRAV29/DV5; 11 nucleotides match TRDD3. J was trimmed by 0 bases and V by 2 bases; bases with no gene match: 27. The CDR3 sequence is 23 residues long. Germline V CDR1 and CDR2: NSMFDY, ISSIKDK. CDR3: CAARGGQLPTMLGDTPNTDKLIF. The CDR3, as DNA: TGTGCAGCAAGGGGGGGACAACTTCCTACGATGCTGGGGGATACTCCCAACACCGATAAACTCATCTTT.

There are a few counts of this clone. The rearrangement uses TRAV29/DV5 and TRDJ1, with 10 bases matching TRDD3. This CDR3 is built from 24 residues. Germline CDR1 reads NSMFDY; CDR2 reads ISSIKDK. The V gene end was trimmed by 0 bases and the J gene end by 0 bases; junction bases not matched to a gene: 29. As DNA, the CDR3 is TGTGCAGCAAGCGCCCCCCGGTTGGGAATGCGTACTGGGGGATGGGGCCGGTACACCGATAAACTCATCTTT. Encoded protein: CAASAPRLGMRTGGWGRYTDKLIF.

This clone was seen more than once but under ten times. The chain uses TRAV29/DV5 and TRDJ4, with D perhaps TRDD3 (8 bases). Germline V gene sequence: CDR1 NSMFDY, CDR2 ISSIKDK. This CDR3 is 19 amino acids long. With 4 bases removed from V and 2 bases from J, the gap between germline ends came to 33 bases. The DNA of the CDR3 is TGTGCAGCAGGGGTACCGGCTTCCTATCCTGACTGGGGGGTAAGACCCCTGATCTTT. Protein product: CAAGVPASYPDWGVRPLIF.

The sample holds one count of this clone. A much larger clone is a single base away; this may be a read error. This same CDR3 is encoded by further DNA sequences in the sample. V usage is TRDV1 and J usage is TRDJ1; D may be TRDD2 (6 bases). Trimming left V 0 bases short and J 0 bases short, with 23 bases between. This CDR3 comprises 20 residues. Germline V lookup: CDR1 TSWWSYY, CDR2 QGS. The CDR3 region has the DNA TGTGCTCTTGGGGAACTCTATCCTACAGGTACCCTCTCAAACACCGATAAACTCATCTTT. It yields the protein CALGELYPTGTLSNTDKLIF.

The chain employs TRDV3 and TRDJ1; TRDD3 matches 7 bases. Germline V gene lookup returns CDR1 TVYSNPD and CDR2 GDNSRS (reference sequence). The CDR3 totals 20 residues. J was trimmed by 0 bases and V by 1 base; bases with no gene match: 23. The CDR3 coding sequence is TGTGCCTTTAAATCCACCCACGGGAGCTGGGGGTCCCCTTACACCGATAAACTCATCTTT. Protein product: CAFKSTHGSWGSPYTDKLIF.

The sample holds a few counts of this clone. This chain links TRDV2 with TRDJ2; 13 bases align to TRDD3. This CDR3 spans 17 amino acids. V gave up 1 base and J gave up 0 bases; unmatched junction bases: 1. The germline V gene has CDR1 GEAIGNYY and CDR2 EKD. This CDR3 reads CACDTTGGYALTAQLFF. CDR3 nucleotide sequence: TGTGCCTGTGACACTACTGGGGGATACGCTTTGACAGCACAACTCTTCTTT.

This clone showed up just a few times. This chain connects TRDV1 to TRDJ1, with D possibly TRDD3 on 7 matching bases. V was shortened by 0 bases and J by 3 bases, with 29 bases between the two germline ends. The CDR3 is 21 residues long. Germline CDR1 is TSWWSYY and CDR2 is QGS. CDR3 nucleotide sequence: TGTGCTCTTGGGGAACTCCCGGGGGCTCCTACGCGCAGTACTGGGGCCGATAAACTCATCTTT. It yields the protein CALGELPGAPTRSTGADKLIF.

A single count supports this clone. The germline gene is not matched at one end of the junction; a read error may be the cause. The chain joins TRDV1 to TRDJ1, with 13 bases that match TRDD3. The CDR3 contains 22 residues. Germline values: CDR1 TSWWSYY, CDR2 QGS. The CDR3 protein is CAIGTEGPISYWGIRRFDKLIF. The CDR3 DNA reads TGTGCTATTGGGACCGAAGGGCCTATCTCGTACTGGGGGATACGCCGGTTCGATAAACTCATCTTT.

The chain joins TRDV2 to TRDJ3; 13 bases match TRDD3. From germline, CDR1 is GEAIGNYY and CDR2 EKD. Unmatched junction bases numbered 10, after V lost 3 bases and J lost 0 bases. The CDR3 is made up of 21 amino acids. CDR3: CACDLVLGDTPPSWDTRQMFF. CDR3 bases: TGTGCCTGTGACCTCGTACTGGGGGATACGCCCCCCTCCTGGGACACCCGACAGATGTTTTTC.

This clone was observed a few times. Different DNA sequences within this sample yield the same CDR3. This chain uses TRDV3 with TRDJ1; TRDD3 agrees at 13 bases. Germline assignment: CDR1 TVYSNPD and CDR2 GDNSRS (reference sequence). The V gene end was trimmed by 2 bases and the J gene end by 0 bases; junction bases not matched to a gene: 12. This CDR3 contains 18 residues. CDR3 DNA: TGTGCCTTTTACTGGGGGATACGGGACCCTGTGTACACCGATAAACTCATCTTT. It encodes CAFYWGIRDPVYTDKLIF.